This T cell receptor beta chain emerged from a study of tissue T cells after allogeneic stem cell transplantation. Survey-depth TCRbeta CDR3 sequencing reported V/J genes and productive frequencies. Profiled with immunoSEQ multiplex PCR; TCRdb holds only in-frame clones, not every one. The sample contains about 3,200 clones, 43% of which appear only once. This clone is medium-sized by share. Antigen specificity is unknown. The germline and genes are mouse ones. The CDR3 end falls 1 residue outside the read, so it is completed with the germline J gene. Sample time point: mouse harvest day 14 after allogeneic transplant. Mouse grafts combined 10^7 T-cell-depleted bone marrow cells with 10^6 splenic CD5+ T cells. Germline values: CDR1 KGHPV, CDR2 FQNQEV (reference sequence). The CDR3 runs to 14 residues. The V segment lost 3 bases and the J segment 0 bases; nucleotides outside the gene matches: 2. Whole-study findings and limits: Shared clones across patients were few; motif clustering revealed tissue-specific shared signatures. Anatomically similar tissues had similar TCR repertoires within each patient.

Sequencing was done on a sample of gut tissue. The origin of this receptor is a female BALB/c mouse given C57BL/6 T cells with graft-versus-host disease after an allogeneic hematopoietic cell transplant. The chain uses TRBV26 and TRBJ2-7; 7 bases are shared with TRBD2. The CDR3 bases that were read are TGTGCCAGCAGTCTCGGGGGGGGCTCCTATGAACAGTAC. It codes for CASSLGGGSYEQY. The whole CDR3 sequence is CASSLGGGSYEQYF.